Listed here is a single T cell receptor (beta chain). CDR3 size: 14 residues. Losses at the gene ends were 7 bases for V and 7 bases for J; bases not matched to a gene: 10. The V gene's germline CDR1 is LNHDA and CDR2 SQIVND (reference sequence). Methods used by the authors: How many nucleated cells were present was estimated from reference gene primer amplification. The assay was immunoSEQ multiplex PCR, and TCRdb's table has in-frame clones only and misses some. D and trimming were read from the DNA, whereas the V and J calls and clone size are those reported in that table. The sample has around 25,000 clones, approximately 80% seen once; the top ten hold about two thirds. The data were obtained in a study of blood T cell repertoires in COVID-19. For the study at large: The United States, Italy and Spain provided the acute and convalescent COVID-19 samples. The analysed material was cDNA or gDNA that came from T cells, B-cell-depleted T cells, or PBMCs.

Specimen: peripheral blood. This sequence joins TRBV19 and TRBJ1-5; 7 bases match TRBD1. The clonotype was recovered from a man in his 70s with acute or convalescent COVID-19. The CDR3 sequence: CASTSGVRGQPQHF. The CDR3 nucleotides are TGTGCCAGTACCTCTGGGGTCAGGGGGCAGCCCCAGCATTTT.